The clone carrying this TCR beta chain was seen once. The CDR3 does not close with the conserved phenylalanine or tryptophan, likely indicating a read error. This record belongs to a study of CD4 and CD8 cells across lung adenocarcinoma regions. TCRdb re-derived calls from the PCR reads in MiXCR, one entry per CDR3 protein. The sample includes roughly 20,000 distinct CDR3 sequences, around 59% of them seen just once. In germline, CDR1 is SGHNT, CDR2 YENEEA. Trimming removed 5 bases at V and 3 bases at J, with 10 bases between. The CDR3 loop spans 13 amino acids. The genes are TRBV11-3 and TRBJ2-5; D is possibly TRBD1 or TRBD2 (5 bases each). Material for sequencing was CD8+ T cells from the center of a lung tumor. The sequence derives from a female donor with lung adenocarcinoma. The CD4 and CD8 labels of this study may be unreliable. CDR3: CASSQGREETQYV. The CDR3 coding sequence is TGTGCCAGCAGCCAGGGACGGGAAGAGACCCAGTACGTC.